This T cell receptor beta chain was sequenced during a study of graft-versus-host responses after intestinal transplantation. Produced via immunoSEQ multiplex PCR; TCRdb's table is partial and in-frame only. The sample shows 80,000 or so clones, approximately 90% of them seen only once. CDR1 is MNHNS, CDR2 SASEGT, per germline. This CDR3 is built from 14 residues. V lost 5 bases and J lost 6; bases outside the gene matches: 6. V usage is TRBV6-1 and J usage is TRBJ1-4; 7 nucleotides agree with TRBD1. This sample comprised PBMCs, obtained 98 days after intestinal transplantation. This sequence originates from a human patient who received an intestinal transplant, so some T cells may come from the graft donor. In DNA, the CDR3 is TGTGCCAGCAGTACAGGGGATGGGGATGAAAAACTGTTTTTT. Encoded protein: CASSTGDGDEKLFF.